The clone carrying this T cell receptor (beta chain) was found many times. This record belongs to a study of T cells in Graves' hyperthyroidism and ophthalmopathy. RNA transcripts yielded amplified TCR beta CDR3 regions. Primed by the HTBI set, a first-round RT-PCR was run on the TCR CDR3. TCRdb reprocessed the multiplex PCR reads via MiXCR and lists one record per CDR3 protein. The table shows some 760,000 distinct CDR3 sequences, with around 15% occurring only once. CDR3 size: 14 residues. Germline CDR1 is SGHNT and CDR2 is YENEEA. The V gene lost 2 bases and the J gene lost 4 bases, with 9 bases spanning the gap.

The sequencing input was blood. V is TRBV11-3 and J is TRBJ1-3; D is possibly TRBD1 (6 bases). The TCR originated in a woman younger than 35 with Graves' hyperthyroidism. CDR3 amino acids: CASSLRGYGNTIYF. In DNA form, the CDR3 reads TGTGCCAGCAGCTTAAGGGGGTACGGAAACACCATATATTTT.